This T cell receptor (beta chain) was captured in a study of tumor-infiltrating lymphocytes in primary liver carcinoma. For the study at large: Samples yielded about 3.5 to 7.5 million productive TCRbeta reads, similar across tissue types. Study results and limitations: There were only about 8-25% of top clones found in all five tumor regions.

On this clonotype itself: Its antigen remains unidentified.

Synthesis of TCR beta cDNA was carried out from about 500 ng total RNA with a constant-region primer. A slightly modified ARM-PCR protocol with three nested multiplex PCR rounds produced these TCR beta libraries. The study ran its first two PCR rounds for nine to ten cycles each, using TRBV1-TRBV30 forward primers and a C-beta reverse primer. TCRdb independently ran MiXCR on the multiplex PCR reads; one entry per CDR3 protein. The table includes 75,000 or so distinct CDR3 sequences, roughly 69% detected once. J gave up 7 bases and V 7 bases, and 18 bases lay outside the gene matches. Germline CDR1 is SGHAT and CDR2 is FQNNGV. This CDR3 spans 16 amino acids. Extraction of RNA together with DNA used 20-30 mg of unsorted bulk tissue.

Sequencing used liver tumor tissue from sampling region 4. The subset: tumor region T4, right-lateral pole. The V gene is TRBV11-2, the J gene TRBJ2-7, with 8 bases aligning to TRBD2. The TCR was taken from a man aged 35 to 55 with primary liver carcinoma and hepatitis B virus infection. The DNA of the CDR3 is TGTGCCAGCAAAGCGTGTGTAGCGGGGATGCACTATGAGCAGTACTTC. Translated, it gives CASKACVAGMHYEQYF.